The 12 T cell receptor beta chains presented below share a single source sample, sequenced in a study of T cells in Graves' hyperthyroidism and ophthalmopathy. Template material for amplifying TCR beta CDR3 regions consisted of RNA transcripts. TCR CDR3 underwent first-round RT-PCR with the HTBI primer set. TCRdb reprocessed the multiplex PCR reads with MiXCR, giving one entry per CDR3 protein. The table lists hundreds of thousands of distinct CDR3 sequences, 45% of them singletons. The sample was peripheral blood or thyroid tissue (not recorded which). Receptors were obtained from an adult man with Graves' disease, either hyperthyroidism or ophthalmopathy (not recorded which).

This clonotype appeared many times. The chain carries TRBV2 and TRBJ1-5, with a weak D call TRBD1 (5 bases). CDR1 and CDR2 from the germline V gene are SNHLY and FYNNEI. V lost 7 bases to trimming and J lost 0 bases, with 10 bases between them. The CDR3 covers 14 residues. DNA for the CDR3: TGTGCCAGCACAGGGATCTATAGCAATCAGCCCCAGCATTTT. It codes for CASTGIYSNQPQHF.

At least ten counts were recorded for this clonotype. This chain joins TRBV25-1 and TRBJ1-1; TRBD1 agrees at 7 bases. The length of the CDR3 is 13 residues. V lost 3 bases and J lost 4; bases outside the gene matches: 2. Germline V CDR1 and CDR2: MGHDK, SYGVNS. The CDR3 protein is CASSDGTATEAFF. CDR3 nucleotide sequence: TGTGCCAGCAGTGATGGGACAGCCACTGAAGCTTTCTTT. Full variable domain (missing parts from reference TRBV25-1 and TRBJ1-1): EADIYQTPRYLVIGTGKKITLECSQTMGHDKMYWYQQDPGMELHLIHYSYGVNSTEKGDLSSESTVSRIRTEHFPLTLESARPSHTSQYLCASSDGTATEAFFGQGTRLTVV.

The chain couples TRBV29-1 to TRBJ2-1; weak D call: TRBD2 (6 bases). Trimming removed 6 bases at V and 6 bases at J, with 15 bases between. CDR1 is SQVTM, CDR2 ANQGSEA, per germline. This CDR3 comprises 13 residues. The CDR3 reads CSVGRGSGNEQFF. CDR3 nucleotide sequence: TGCAGCGTGGGACGGGGGAGCGGCAATGAGCAGTTCTTC.

This clonotype was seen at least ten times. CDR3 coding DNA: TGCAGCGTTCGTGGACAGCTTCAAGAGACCCAGTACTTC. The encoded protein is CSVRGQLQETQYF. V usage is TRBV29-1 and J usage is TRBJ2-5; perhaps TRBD1 as D (6 bases). The CDR3 totals 13 residues. Germline V gives CDR1 SQVTM, CDR2 ANQGSEA. The germline V and J ends were trimmed by 5 bases and 2 bases, with 12 bases remaining between them.

This clonotype was seen repeatedly, ten times or more. The rearrangement uses TRBV10-3 and TRBJ2-5; 9 bases agree with TRBD1. V was pared by 0 bases and J by 4 bases, with 6 bases of the junction left unmatched. This CDR3 spans 16 amino acids. Germline values: CDR1 ENHRY, CDR2 SYGVKD. This chain's CDR3 is CAISESRTGDIETQYF. CDR3 in DNA: TGTGCCATCAGTGAGTCAAGGACAGGGGATATAGAGACCCAGTACTTC.

On this clonotype itself: A much bigger clone sits one base away, suggesting this may be a read error. The gene calls are TRBV19 and TRBJ1-2; D is ambiguous. This CDR3 comprises 14 residues. CDR1 and CDR2 from the germline V gene are LNHDA and SQIVND (reference sequence). CDR3 coding DNA: TGTGCCAGTAGCCGAACAAGTCTCGTCTATGGCTGCACCTTC. Translating gives CASSRTSLVYGCTF.

Ten or more counts support this clonotype. The V gene is TRBV24-1, the J gene TRBJ2-7, with D tentatively TRBD2 (5 bases). CDR1 is KGHDR and CDR2 is SFDVKD in the germline V gene. V was clipped by 3 bases and J by 3 bases, with 5 bases between them. The CDR3 extends over 12 amino acids. The CDR3 loop reads CATSDGGYEQYF. The CDR3 coding sequence is TGTGCCACCAGTGATGGAGGCTACGAGCAGTACTTC.

This clonotype was seen a handful of times. The chain employs TRBV5-8 and TRBJ1-2; D possibly corresponds to TRBD1 (5 bases). This CDR3 has 15 amino acids. The V gene lost 0 bases and the J gene lost 6 bases, with 15 bases spanning the gap. Per the germline V gene, CDR1 is SGHTS and CDR2 is YDEGEE. The CDR3 is CASSLVAGKRDGYTF. The CDR3 DNA sequence: TGTGCCAGCAGCTTGGTTGCAGGGAAAAGAGATGGCTACACCTTC.

There are many counts of this clonotype. The V call is TRBV25-1, the J call TRBJ1-4; D is possibly TRBD1 (6 bases). The germline CDR1 and CDR2 sequences are MGHDK and SYGVNS. CDR3 length: 14 residues. V lost 5 bases and J lost 2, with 9 bases in between. The chain's CDR3 is CASSQGGTNEKLFF. DNA for the CDR3: TGTGCCAGCAGTCAAGGGGGGACTAATGAAAAACTGTTTTTT. The complete variable domain, with remaining parts taken from reference TRBV25-1 and TRBJ1-4, reads EADIYQTPRYLVIGTGKKITLECSQTMGHDKMYWYQQDPGMELHLIHYSYGVNSTEKGDLSSESTVSRIRTEHFPLTLESARPSHTSQYLCASSQGGTNEKLFFGSGTQLSVL.

Worth noting for this clonotype: This may be a read error, as it is one base from a much larger clone. This chain joins TRBV20-1 and TRBJ2-7; TRBD1 aligns across 9 bases. Germline CDR1 is DFQATT and CDR2 is SNEGSKA (reference sequence). The CDR3 loop spans 13 amino acids. The ends lost 4 bases at V and 6 bases at J; junction bases unmatched: 7. In nucleotides, the CDR3 is TGCAGTGCTAAAGGGGGGACAGGGCCCGAGCAGTACTTC. This translates into CSAKGGTGPEQYF.

The count of this clonotype is one. This chain joins TRBV24-1 and TRBJ1-2; weak D call: TRBD1 (5 bases). Trimming took 4 bases from V and 7 from J, leaving 18 bases between them. The CDR3 loop spans 15 amino acids. The germline V gene encodes CDR1 KGHDR and CDR2 SFDVKD. The CDR3 DNA sequence: TGTGCCACCAGTGACACCCGGGACCAGGTGGCTGGCTACACCTTC. This translates into CATSDTRDQVAGYTF.

In its sample, this clonotype was seen many times. The chain has TRBV10-3 and TRBJ2-6, with 7 bases aligning to TRBD1. The junction had 3 bases not matched to a gene; V was cut back by 3 bases and J by 4 bases. The CDR3 runs to 15 residues. Germline V gene lookup returns CDR1 ENHRY and CDR2 SYGVKD. Here the CDR3 DNA reads TGTGCCATCAGTGAACAGGGGCGCGGGGCCAACGTCCTGACTTTC. Translating it yields CAISEQGRGANVLTF.